The source of this T cell receptor beta chain is a study of T-cell reconstitution after alpha-beta-depleted transplantation in children. This clonotype was counted only a few times. A library of TCRbeta sequences, prepared with unique molecular identifiers, was generated. TCRdb re-called the PCR reads with MiXCR, one entry per CDR3 protein. Here the sample spans some 500,000 distinct CDR3 sequences, roughly 18% being singletons. CDR3 length equals 14 residues. Germline V gene sequence: CDR1 DFQATT, CDR2 SNEGSKA (reference sequence). V lost 4 bases and J lost 0, with 13 bases in between. This material consisted of PBMCs from the stem cell graft donor, taken from the stem cell graft. The J gene is TRBJ2-7, the V gene TRBV20-1; D remains unclear. The receptor was isolated from a human donor who donated a stem cell graft to a child with acute lymphoblastic leukemia. The CDR3 reads CSATPFRTSYEQYF. The DNA for the CDR3 is TGCAGTGCTACCCCTTTCCGTACCTCCTACGAGCAGTACTTC.